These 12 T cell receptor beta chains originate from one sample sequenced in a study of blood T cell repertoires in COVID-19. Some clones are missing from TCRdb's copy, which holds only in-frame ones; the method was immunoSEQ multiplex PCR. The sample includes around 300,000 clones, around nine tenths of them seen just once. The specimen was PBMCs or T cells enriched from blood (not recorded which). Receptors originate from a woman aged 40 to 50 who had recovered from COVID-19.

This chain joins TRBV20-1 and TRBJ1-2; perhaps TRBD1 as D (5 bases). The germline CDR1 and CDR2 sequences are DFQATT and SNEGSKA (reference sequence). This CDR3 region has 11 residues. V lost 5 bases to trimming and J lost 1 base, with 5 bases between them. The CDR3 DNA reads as TGCAGTGCTGACAGTAACTATGGCTACACCTTC. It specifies CSADSNYGYTF.

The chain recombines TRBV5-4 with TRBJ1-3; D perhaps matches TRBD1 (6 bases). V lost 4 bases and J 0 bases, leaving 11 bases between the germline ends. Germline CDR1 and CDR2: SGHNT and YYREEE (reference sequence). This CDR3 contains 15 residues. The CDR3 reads CASSLQGHSGNTIYF. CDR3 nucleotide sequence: TGTGCCAGCAGCCTACAGGGCCACTCTGGAAACACCATATATTTT.

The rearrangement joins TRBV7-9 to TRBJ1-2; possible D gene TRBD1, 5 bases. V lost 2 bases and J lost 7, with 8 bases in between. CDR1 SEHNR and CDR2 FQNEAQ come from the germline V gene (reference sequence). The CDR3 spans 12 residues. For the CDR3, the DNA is TGTGCCAGCAGCTTACGTCAGGGTGGCTACACCTTC. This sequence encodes CASSLRQGGYTF.

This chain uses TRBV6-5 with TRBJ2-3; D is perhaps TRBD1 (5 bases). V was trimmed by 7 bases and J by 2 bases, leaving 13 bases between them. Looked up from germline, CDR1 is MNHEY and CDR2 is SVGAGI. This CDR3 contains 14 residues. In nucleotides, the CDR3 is TGTGCCAGCACTGGTGGGGCCTTCACAGATACGCAGTATTTT. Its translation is CASTGGAFTDTQYF.

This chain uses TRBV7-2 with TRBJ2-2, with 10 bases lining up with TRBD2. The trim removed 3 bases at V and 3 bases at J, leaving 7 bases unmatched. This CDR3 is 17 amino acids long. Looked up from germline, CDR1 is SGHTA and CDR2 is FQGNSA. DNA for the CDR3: TGTGCCAGCAGCTTCCGTACCGGGACTAGCGACACCGGGGAGCTGTTTTTT. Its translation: CASSFRTGTSDTGELFF.

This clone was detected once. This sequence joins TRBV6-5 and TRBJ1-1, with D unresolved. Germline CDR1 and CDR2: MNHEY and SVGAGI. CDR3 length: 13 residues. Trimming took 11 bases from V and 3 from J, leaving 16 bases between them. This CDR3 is CASSTLRDTEAFF. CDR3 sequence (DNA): TGTGCCTCATCGACCCTCCGGGACACTGAAGCTTTCTTT.

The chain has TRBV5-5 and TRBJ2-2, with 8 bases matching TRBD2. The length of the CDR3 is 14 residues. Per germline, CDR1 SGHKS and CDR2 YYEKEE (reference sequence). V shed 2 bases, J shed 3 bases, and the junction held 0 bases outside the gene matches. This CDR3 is CASSFGGDTGELFF. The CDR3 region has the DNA TGTGCCAGCAGCTTCGGGGGGGACACCGGGGAGCTGTTTTTT.

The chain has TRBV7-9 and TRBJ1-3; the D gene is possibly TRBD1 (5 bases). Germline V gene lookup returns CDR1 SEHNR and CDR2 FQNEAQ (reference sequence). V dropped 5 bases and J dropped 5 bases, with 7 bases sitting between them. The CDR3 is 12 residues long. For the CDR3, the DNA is TGTGCCAGCAGCACGGACAGAAACACCATATATTTT. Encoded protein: CASSTDRNTIYF.

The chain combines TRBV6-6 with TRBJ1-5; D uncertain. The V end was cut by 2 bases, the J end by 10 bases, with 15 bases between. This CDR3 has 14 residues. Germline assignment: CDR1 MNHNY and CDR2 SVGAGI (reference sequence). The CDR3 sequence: CASSYGRGNVPQHF. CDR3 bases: TGTGCCAGCAGTTACGGGAGAGGGAATGTTCCCCAGCATTTT.

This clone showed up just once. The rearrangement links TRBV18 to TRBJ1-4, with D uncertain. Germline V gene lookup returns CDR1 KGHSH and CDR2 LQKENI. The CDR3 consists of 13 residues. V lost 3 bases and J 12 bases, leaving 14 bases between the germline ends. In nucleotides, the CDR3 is TGTGCCAGCTCACCCGGCGCACGTGCGGAACTGTTTTTT. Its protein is CASSPGARAELFF.

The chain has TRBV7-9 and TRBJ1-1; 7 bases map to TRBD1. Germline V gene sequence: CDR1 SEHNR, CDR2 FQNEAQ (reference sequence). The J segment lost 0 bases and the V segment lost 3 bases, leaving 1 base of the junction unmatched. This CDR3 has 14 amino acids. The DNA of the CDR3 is TGTGCCAGCAGCTTGACAGGGATGAACACTGAAGCTTTCTTT. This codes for CASSLTGMNTEAFF.

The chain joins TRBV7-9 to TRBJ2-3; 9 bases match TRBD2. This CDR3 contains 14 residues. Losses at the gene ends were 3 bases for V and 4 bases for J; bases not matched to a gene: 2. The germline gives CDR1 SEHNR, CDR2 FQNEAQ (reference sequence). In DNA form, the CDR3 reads TGTGCCAGCAGCTTGGCGGGAGGGTCAGATACGCAGTATTTT. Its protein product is CASSLAGGSDTQYF.